Listed here are 18 T cell receptor beta chains from one sample, sequenced in a study of OX40 agonist ivuxolimab in advanced cancers. Clones were sequenced by immunoSEQ multiplex PCR, and TCRdb holds only the in-frame ones, with some missing. Of about 48,000 clones in the sample, approximately 84% are singletons; the top ten hold roughly 1.1%. This specimen consisted of CD4+ or CD8+ T cells sorted from blood, obtained in a trial of the OX40 agonist ivuxolimab. The receptors were sampled from an adult with an advanced solid tumor such as melanoma, head and neck, liver or kidney cancer.

This sequence joins TRBV4-2 and TRBJ2-5; 10 bases are shared with TRBD2. The ends lost 1 base at V and 2 bases at J; junction bases unmatched: 4. The CDR3 covers 16 residues. Looked up from germline, CDR1 is LGHNA and CDR2 is YNFKEQ. The CDR3 sequence is CASSQVISGGQETQYF. The DNA of the CDR3 is TGTGCCAGCAGCCAAGTTATTAGCGGGGGGCAAGAGACCCAGTACTTC.

The rearrangement uses TRBV19 and TRBJ1-6, with 8 bases aligning to TRBD1. The germline gives CDR1 LNHDA, CDR2 SQIVND (reference sequence). This CDR3 has 16 residues. V dropped 6 bases and J dropped 4; count of bases not matched to a gene: 8. Here the CDR3 reads CASSTTGDTYNSPLHF. The CDR3 nucleotides read TGTGCCAGTAGCACGACAGGGGATACGTATAATTCACCCCTCCACTTT.

The chain has TRBV4-2 and TRBJ2-2, with D maybe TRBD2 (7 bases). The germline CDR1 and CDR2 sequences are LGHNA and YNFKEQ. Deletions cut 2 bases from V and 3 bases from J, with 13 bases between. CDR3 length equals 16 residues. CDR3 protein: CASSQRGARYTGELFF. The CDR3 coding sequence is TGTGCCAGCAGCCAACGGGGGGCGAGGTACACCGGGGAGCTGTTTTTT.

This chain uses TRBV7-3 with TRBJ1-1; TRBD1 aligns across 7 bases. V was clipped by 5 bases and J by 3 bases; unmatched bases: 12. CDR3 length: 16 amino acids. The germline V gene encodes CDR1 SGHTA and CDR2 FQGTGA. The CDR3 sequence: CASSPTGLISDTEAFF. The DNA for the CDR3 is TGTGCCAGCAGCCCGACAGGGTTAATATCGGACACTGAAGCTTTCTTT.

This clone was counted a single time. V usage is TRBV28 and J usage is TRBJ1-6; unclear D gene. The V gene's germline CDR1 is MDHEN and CDR2 SYDVKM. Trimming shortened V by 7 bases and J by 8 bases, and 21 bases separated the two germline ends. CDR3 size: 16 residues. CDR3 in DNA: TGTGCCAGCATCGCAGTCGGCTTTGGGGATGATTCACCCCTCCACTTT. Its translation: CASIAVGFGDDSPLHF. The complete variable domain, with remaining parts taken from reference TRBV28 and TRBJ1-6, reads DVKVTQSSRYLVKRTGEKVFLECVQDMDHENMFWYRQDPGLGLRLIYFSYDVKMKEKGDIPEGYSVSREKKERFSLILESASTNQTSMYLCASIAVGFGDDSPLHFGNGTRLTVT.

V and J are TRBV7-9 and TRBJ1-4, with unresolved D. The germline V gene has CDR1 SEHNR and CDR2 FQNEAQ (reference sequence). V gave up 5 bases and J gave up 8 bases, with 12 bases separating them. The CDR3 totals 13 residues. The CDR3 DNA is TGTGCCAGCAGCCCCGTTGGAGGCGAAAAACTGTTTTTT. Translation: CASSPVGGEKLFF. Supplemented by reference TRBV7-9 and TRBJ1-4, the full variable domain reads DTGVSQNPRHKITKRGQNVTFRCDPISEHNRLYWYRQTLGQGPEFLTYFQNEAQLEKSRLLSDRFSAERPKGSFSTLEIQRTEQGDSAMYLCASSPVGGEKLFFGSGTQLSVL.

The chain recombines TRBV25-1 with TRBJ2-1; D might be TRBD2 (5 bases). The CDR3 covers 15 residues. Germline CDR1 MGHDK, CDR2 SYGVNS. The V end lost 3 bases, the J end lost 0 bases, and 9 bases lay between the germline ends. The CDR3 sequence is CASSDPADSYNEQFF. The CDR3 nucleotides read TGTGCCAGCAGTGATCCAGCGGACTCCTACAATGAGCAGTTCTTC.

This rearrangement joins TRBV4-3 to TRBJ1-4; TRBD1 might be the D (6 bases). The CDR3 spans 17 residues. V lost 5 bases, J lost 8 bases, and 24 bases lay in between. Germline CDR1 is LGHNA and CDR2 is YSLEER. CDR3 sequence reads: CASSITGQGVEGEKLFF. The CDR3 nucleotides are TGCGCCAGCAGCATTACGGGACAAGGGGTGGAGGGGGAAAAACTGTTTTTT.

The chain links TRBV4-1 to TRBJ2-7, with 7 nucleotides matching TRBD1. The length of the CDR3 is 14 residues. V was clipped by 1 base and J by 3 bases; unmatched bases: 3. CDR1 MGHRA and CDR2 YSYEKL come from the germline V gene. The CDR3 sequence is CASSQGQGVYEQYF. CDR3 nucleotides: TGCGCCAGCAGCCAAGGACAGGGAGTCTACGAGCAGTACTTC.

This clone was detected only once. V is TRBV18 and J is TRBJ1-2; D is ambiguous. V gave up 2 bases and J gave up 1 base, with 8 bases separating them. Germline CDR1 and CDR2: KGHSH and LQKENI. CDR3 length: 14 residues. The CDR3 loop is CASSPREFNYGYTF. The CDR3 DNA reads as TGTGCCAGCTCACCAAGGGAGTTTAACTATGGCTACACCTTC.

The V and J genes are TRBV7-2 and TRBJ2-3, with D unclear. The germline CDR1 and CDR2 sequences are SGHTA and FQGNSA. With 2 bases removed from V and 6 bases from J, the gap between germline ends came to 6 bases. The CDR3 has 12 residues. The CDR3 spells CASSLQLDTQYF. CDR3 coding DNA: TGTGCCAGCAGCTTACAGCTGGATACGCAGTATTTT. Full variable domain (outside the CDR3, taken from reference TRBV7-2 and TRBJ2-3): GAGVSQSPSNKVTEKGKDVELRCDPISGHTALYWYRQSLGQGLEFLIYFQGNSAPDKSGLPSDRFSAERTGGSVSTLTIQRTQQEDSAVYLCASSLQLDTQYFGPGTRLTVL.

The V gene is TRBV5-1, the J gene TRBJ1-2; D possibly corresponds to TRBD1 (6 bases). The CDR3 is made up of 12 amino acids. Looked up from germline, CDR1 is SGHRS and CDR2 is YFSETQ. V dropped 8 bases and J dropped 8 bases, with 16 bases sitting between them. CDR3 region: CASRSDSEGYTF. DNA for the CDR3: TGCGCCAGTAGGTCGGACAGTGAGGGCTACACCTTC. The full variable domain, completed using reference TRBV5-1 and TRBJ1-2, is KAGVTQTPRYLIKTRGQQVTLSCSPISGHRSVSWYQQTPGQGLQFLFEYFSETQRNKGNFPGRFSGRQFSNSRSEMNVSTLELGDSALYLCASRSDSEGYTFGSGTRLTVV.

Only one count was recorded for this clone. V is TRBV7-3 and J is TRBJ2-7; 8 nucleotides agree with TRBD1. The germline gives CDR1 SGHTA, CDR2 FQGTGA. Trimming took 3 bases from V and 6 from J; bases not matched to a gene: 4. The CDR3 extends over 13 amino acids. CDR3 amino acids: CASSFGTGGEQYF. The DNA for the CDR3 is TGTGCCAGCAGCTTCGGGACAGGTGGCGAGCAGTACTTC.

V is TRBV13 and J is TRBJ1-2; 10 bases agree with TRBD1. V lost 4 bases and J lost 8; bases outside the gene matches: 7. The CDR3 consists of 14 residues. Germline CDR1 is PRHDT and CDR2 is FYEKMQ (reference sequence). The CDR3 loop reads CASSSAGQGLGYTF. The DNA for the CDR3 is TGTGCCAGCAGCTCGGCGGGACAGGGGCTCGGCTACACCTTC. Supplemented by reference TRBV13 and TRBJ1-2, the full variable domain reads AAGVIQSPRHLIKEKRETATLKCYPIPRHDTVYWYQQGPGQDPQFLISFYEKMQSDKGSIPDRFSAQQFSDYHSELNMSSLELGDSALYFCASSSAGQGLGYTFGSGTRLTVV.

This chain uses TRBV19 with TRBJ2-5; a weak D match, TRBD2 (5 bases). The germline V and J ends were trimmed by 7 bases and 1 base, with 19 bases remaining between them. The CDR3 is made up of 16 amino acids. Per germline, CDR1 LNHDA and CDR2 SQIVND (reference sequence). The CDR3 DNA sequence: TGTGCCAGTACTTCTATATTTCCGGGGTTCCAAGAGACCCAGTACTTC. Translated, it gives CASTSIFPGFQETQYF.

The CDR3 sequence is CASKLGQGGETQYF. CDR3 coding DNA: TGTGCCAGCAAGTTGGGACAGGGTGGGGAGACCCAGTACTTC. The chain has TRBV2 and TRBJ2-5; 9 bases are shared with TRBD1. The CDR3 has 14 amino acids. From germline, CDR1 is SNHLY and CDR2 FYNNEI. Trimming removed 7 bases from V and 5 bases from J; junction bases left unmatched: 8.

The V call is TRBV5-1, the J call TRBJ2-1; tentatively, D is TRBD2 (6 bases). V gave up 4 bases and J gave up 5 bases, with 16 bases separating them. Germline V gene lookup returns CDR1 SGHRS and CDR2 YFSETQ. This CDR3 region has 15 residues. In nucleotides, the CDR3 is TGCGCCAGCAGCAAACTAGCCCTTCATAACAATGAGCAGTTCTTC. Amino acids: CASSKLALHNNEQFF.

This clone appeared a few times. CDR3 sequence (DNA): TGTGCCAGCAGCCGATCCCGCGGGAGGAAAGGGGAGACCCAGTACTTC. The encoded protein is CASSRSRGRKGETQYF. The rearrangement links TRBV7-8 to TRBJ2-5, with 8 bases identical to TRBD2. J was trimmed by 5 bases and V by 5 bases; bases with no gene match: 13. CDR3 size: 16 residues. From germline, CDR1 is SGHVS and CDR2 FQNEAQ.